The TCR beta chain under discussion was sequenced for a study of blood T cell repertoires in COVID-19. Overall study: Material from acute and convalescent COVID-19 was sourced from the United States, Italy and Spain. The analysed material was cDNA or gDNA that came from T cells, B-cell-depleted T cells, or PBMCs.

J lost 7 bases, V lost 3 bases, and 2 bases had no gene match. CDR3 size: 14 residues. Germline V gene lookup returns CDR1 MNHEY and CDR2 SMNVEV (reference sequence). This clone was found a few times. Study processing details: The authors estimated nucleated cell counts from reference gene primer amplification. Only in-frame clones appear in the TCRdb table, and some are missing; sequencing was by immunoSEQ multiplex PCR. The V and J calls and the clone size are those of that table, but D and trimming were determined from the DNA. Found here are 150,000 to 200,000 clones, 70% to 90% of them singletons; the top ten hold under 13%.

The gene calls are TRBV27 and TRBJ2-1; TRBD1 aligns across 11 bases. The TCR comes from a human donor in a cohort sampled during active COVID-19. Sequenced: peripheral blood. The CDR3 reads CASSFGTGGNEQFF. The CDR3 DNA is TGTGCCAGCAGTTTCGGGACAGGGGGTAATGAGCAGTTCTTC.